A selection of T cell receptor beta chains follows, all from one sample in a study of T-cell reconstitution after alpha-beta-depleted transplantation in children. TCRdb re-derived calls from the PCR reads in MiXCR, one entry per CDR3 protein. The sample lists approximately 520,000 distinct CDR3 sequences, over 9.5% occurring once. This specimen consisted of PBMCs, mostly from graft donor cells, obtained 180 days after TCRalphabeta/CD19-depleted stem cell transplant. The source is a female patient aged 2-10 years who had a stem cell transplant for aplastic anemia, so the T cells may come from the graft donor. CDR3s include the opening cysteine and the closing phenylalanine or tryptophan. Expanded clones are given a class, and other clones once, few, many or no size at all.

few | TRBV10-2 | CASSEAGGTEAFF
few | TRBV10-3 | CAISDHRDRYTGELFF
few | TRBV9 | CASSPRHNTGELFF
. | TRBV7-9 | CASSLAVDSYGYTF
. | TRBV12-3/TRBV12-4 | CASSPGLAGERETQYF
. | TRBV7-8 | CASSLEVRGRPTNEKLFF
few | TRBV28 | CASSYGWEGAEGTQYF
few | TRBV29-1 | CSVAGTSGLQETQYF
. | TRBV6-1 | CASSQQGGYNEQFF
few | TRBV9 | CASSVEGMGSGNTIYF
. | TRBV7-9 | CASSLTSGRWAYEQYF
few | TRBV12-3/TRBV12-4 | CASSSGLAGPYAGELFF
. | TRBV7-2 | CASSFRAGGTDTQYF
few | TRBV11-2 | CASSLGSQGQETQYF
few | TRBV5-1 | CASSLTTRLYQETQYF
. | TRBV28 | CASIGTFSTDTQYF
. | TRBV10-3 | CAIGSGTGFYNEQFF
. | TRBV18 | CASSPGGASGANVLTF
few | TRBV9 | CASTRETSGTGELFF
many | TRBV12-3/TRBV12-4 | CASSLTGGAEAFF
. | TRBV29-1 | CSVGQGGPYEQYF
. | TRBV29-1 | CSVKGQGDSPLHF
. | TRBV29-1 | CSVVPRGSGNTEAFF
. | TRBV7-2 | CASSSQDRSLYYEQYF
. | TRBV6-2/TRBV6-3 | CASSYSSTSGRTRQTYEQYF
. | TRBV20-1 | CSARDRGHSPEQFF
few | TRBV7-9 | CASSLYPGGGVTEAFF
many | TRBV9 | CASSVGQETQYF
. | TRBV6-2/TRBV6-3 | CASSYPLKDRPFDQPQHF
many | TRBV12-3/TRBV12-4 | CASSLSASYNEQFF
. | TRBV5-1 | CASRTTKPNEQFF
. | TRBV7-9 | CASSLSGTTGELFF
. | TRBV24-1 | CATSGGTGSYNEQFF
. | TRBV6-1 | CASRGTPQGADTQYF
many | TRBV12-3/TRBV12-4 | CASSQDVRQVNEQFF
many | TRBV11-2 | CASSLEGGRTEAFF
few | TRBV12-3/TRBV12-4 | CASSPRSTQETQYF
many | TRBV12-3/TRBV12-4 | CASSWADYGYTF
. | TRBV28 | CASRGSLAGATYNEQFF
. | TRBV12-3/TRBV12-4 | CASIAGTDTWDFSNEQFF
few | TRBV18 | CASSQGAGNTIYF
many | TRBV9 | CASSAGSDVQYF